This TCR beta chain originates from a study of cytomegalovirus exposure and HLA in healthy donors. The study ran its PCR with 60 Vbeta and 13 Jbeta primers. The repertoire was sequenced with immunoSEQ multiplex PCR; TCRdb's copy has only in-frame clones and lacks some. This sample has some 270,000 clones, with 92% found just once. Study-wide findings and caveats: Later findings reportedly placed an Asian-associated ancestry cluster below the roughly 700-donor mean for N-insertions. Later analysis demonstrated an association between a missense DCLRE1C variant and TCR beta V- and J-gene trimming.

As to this clone: The target antigen is unknown.

V trimming: 0 bases; J trimming: 0 bases; junction bases outside the gene matches: 3. In germline, CDR1 is PRHDT, CDR2 FYEKMQ (reference sequence). The CDR3 covers 16 residues. The TCR comes from a girl aged 2-15 years in good health and CMV-seronegative. The chain carries TRBV13 and TRBJ2-7; 9 nucleotides agree with TRBD1. Sequencing was carried out using PBMCs. CDR3 bases: TGTGCCAGCAGCTTAGGAGGACAGGGGAGCTCCTACGAGCAGTACTTC. Its protein is CASSLGGQGSSYEQYF.